These 2 T cell receptor beta chains were sequenced from one sample in a study of blood T cells in healthy people across ages. Through a sample-barcoded 5' primer and a J-beta primer mix, a second PCR was run for roughly 7 to 11 cycles. TCRdb recomputed calls from the 5' RACE reads with MiXCR, one row per CDR3 protein. Of approximately 1.5 million distinct CDR3 sequences listed, 35% to 45% were seen once; the top ten hold about 4.1%. Input material: blood. These receptors all stem from a woman aged 18-29 years in good health.

This rearrangement joins TRBV12-3 or TRBV12-4 to TRBJ2-5; D is possibly TRBD1 (5 bases). The J call could be wrong; TRBJ2-7 is a better fit for the DNA end. The CDR3 runs to 13 residues. The CDR3 nucleotides read TGTGCCAGCAGGGAAGGACAAATACTCGAGCAGTACTTC. As protein: CASREGQILEQYF.

The rearrangement links TRBV2 to TRBJ2-5; 11 bases are a match to TRBD1. The CDR3 sequence is 13 residues long. Germline V CDR1 and CDR2: SNHLY, FYNNEI. After removal of 6 bases from V and 11 bases from J, the junction contained 8 bases not matched to a gene. The CDR3 DNA sequence: TGTGCCAGCAGAGAGGACAGGGGGCGTGGGCAGTACTTC. Translated: CASREDRGRGQYF.